The entry below gives a single T cell receptor beta chain sequence along with its context. The protocol was immunoSEQ multiplex PCR, while the TCRdb copy is restricted to in-frame clones and leaves out a portion. The sample yields 230,000 or so clones, roughly 90% seen once. This CDR3 has 14 amino acids. The germline V gene encodes CDR1 SGHTA and CDR2 FQGNSA. Losses at the gene ends were 5 bases for V and 15 bases for J; bases not matched to a gene: 13. This specimen comes from a study of blood T cell repertoires in COVID-19. This TCR was recovered from a woman aged 30 to 39 who had recovered from COVID-19. The rearrangement uses TRBV7-2 and TRBJ1-6; the match to TRBD1 covers 7 bases. The sample was PBMCs or T cells enriched from blood (not recorded which). The CDR3 loop reads CASSGDRASLILHF. CDR3 nucleotide sequence: TGTGCCAGCAGCGGAGACAGGGCTAGTTTAATCCTCCACTTT.